This record concerns one T cell receptor beta chain sequence. This record belongs to a study of blood T cell repertoires in COVID-19. The CDR3 runs to 14 residues. The germline V gene has CDR1 MNHEY and CDR2 SVGEGT. The V end lost 0 bases, the J end lost 6 bases, and 11 bases lay between the germline ends. TCRdb keeps only in-frame clones here, not all; method: immunoSEQ multiplex PCR. Found here are 250,000 or so clones, around 89% of them singletons; the top ten hold approximately 9.5%. The V call is TRBV6-2 or TRBV6-3, the J call TRBJ1-1; no reliable D call. Sequenced material: PBMCs or T cells enriched from blood (not recorded which). This TCR was sampled from a man aged 40-49 years who had recovered from COVID-19. The CDR3 region is CASSYSRSSPEAFF. For the CDR3, the DNA is TGTGCCAGCAGTTACTCGAGGTCCAGCCCTGAAGCTTTCTTT.